A selection of T cell receptor beta chains follows, all from one sample in a study of T-cell reconstitution after alpha-beta-depleted transplantation in children. TCRdb passed the PCR reads through MiXCR, listing each CDR3 protein once. Of about 58,000 distinct CDR3 sequences listed, 44% were seen once; the top ten hold under 98%. The specimen was PBMCs, mostly from graft donor cells, collected 360 days after TCRalphabeta/CD19-depleted stem cell transplant. The receptors here all came from a male patient between 10 and 17 years old who had a stem cell transplant for acute lymphoblastic leukemia, so the T cells may come from the graft donor. The CDR3 runs from the conserved cysteine through the conserved F or W. The D gene is left open where the match is weak. Size is omitted from some rows. Given values are once, few, many or a class for expanded clones.

CDR3 length	V gene	D gene	J gene	clone size	CDR3 DNA	CDR3 protein
13	TRBV7-2	NA	TRBJ2-7	few	TGTGCCAGCAGCTCCCTACTAGAATACGAGCAGTACTTC	CASSSLLEYEQYF
17	TRBV7-3	TRBD2	TRBJ2-3	NA	TGTGCCAGCAGCTTAAGGCCAGCGGGGGGGTTCACAGATACGCAGTATTTT	CASSLRPAGGFTDTQYF
19	TRBV27	TRBD2	TRBJ2-1	few	TGTGCCAGCAGTTCCCGACTAGCGGGAGTCCCTCGCTCCTACAATGAGCAGTTCTTC	CASSSRLAGVPRSYNEQFF
17	TRBV5-6	TRBD1	TRBJ2-1	few	TGTGCCAGCAGCTTGCGGACAGGACAGGGACCATACAATGAGCAGTTCTTC	CASSLRTGQGPYNEQFF
13	TRBV25-1	NA	TRBJ2-5	NA	TGTGCCAGCAGTGATAAGTACCAAGAGACCCAGTACTTC	CASSDKYQETQYF
18	TRBV5-1	TRBD1	TRBJ2-1	NA	TGCGCCAGCAGCTTGTGGGGACCTGGACAGGGAGCCTACAATGAGCAGTTCTTC	CASSLWGPGQGAYNEQFF
16	TRBV21-1	NA	TRBJ2-7	NA	TGTGCCAGCAGCAAGCCCTCGGGACTAGCGGGAGGTCAGCAGTACTTC	CASSKPSGLAGGQQYF
13	TRBV12-3/TRBV12-4	TRBD2	TRBJ2-5	few	TGTGCCAGCACCCTCGGGGGGGCAGAGACCCAGTACTTC	CASTLGGAETQYF
14	TRBV5-5	TRBD1	TRBJ2-5	NA	TGTGCCAGCAGCTCGGACAGGGGGGGAGAGACCCAGTACTTC	CASSSDRGGETQYF
19	TRBV6-1	TRBD1	TRBJ2-7	NA	TGTGCCAGCACCCTATTAGGACAGGGGGCAATCCAATCAACCTACGAGCAGTACTTC	CASTLLGQGAIQSTYEQYF
14	TRBV12-3/TRBV12-4	NA	TRBJ2-7	NA	TGTGCCAGCAGTTTTGGGGGTCCCTCCTACGAGCAGTACTTC	CASSFGGPSYEQYF
15	TRBV12-3/TRBV12-4	TRBD1	TRBJ1-5	NA	TGTGCCAGCAGTTCCCAGGGGGCGATAAGTCAGCCCCAGCATTTT	CASSSQGAISQPQHF
17	TRBV15	TRBD1	TRBJ2-6	NA	TGTGCCACCACCGGGGACAGGGTCCTATCTGGGGCCAACGTCCTGACTTTC	CATTGDRVLSGANVLTF
17	TRBV9	TRBD2	TRBJ2-2	NA	TGTGCCAGCAGCGTAGTAGCAGCGGGAGGAAAGGGCGGGGAGCTGTTTTTT	CASSVVAAGGKGGELFF
15	TRBV6-5	NA	TRBJ2-7	NA	TGTGCCAGCAGCTATAGACAGGTCCCTGAGCACGAGCAGTACTTC	CASSYRQVPEHEQYF
11	TRBV29-1	NA	TRBJ2-7	NA	TGCAGCGTGGTACTAGCACGCGAGCAGTACTTC	CSVVLAREQYF
13	TRBV29-1	TRBD1	TRBJ2-3	NA	TGCAGCGTTCAACAGGGGGCCACAGATACGCAGTATTTT	CSVQQGATDTQYF
14	TRBV7-9	TRBD1	TRBJ2-5	many	TGTGCCAGCAGCGCGGACAGGGAACAAGAGACCCAGTACTTC	CASSADREQETQYF
18	TRBV11-1	NA	TRBJ2-1	NA	TGTGCCAGCAGCGGTTTGGCATTTCACTGGAGCTCCTACAATGAGCAGTTCTTC	CASSGLAFHWSSYNEQFF
15	TRBV12-3/TRBV12-4	NA	TRBJ2-3	NA	TGTGCCAGCAGTCTGGACGGATCTAGCACAGATACGCAGTATTTT	CASSLDGSSTDTQYF
14	TRBV28	TRBD1	TRBJ2-5	NA	TGTGCCAGCAGTCACCGACAGGGAGAGGAGACCCAGTACTTC	CASSHRQGEETQYF
17	TRBV5-1	NA	TRBJ1-1	NA	TGCGCCAGCAGCTCTATCGGGACACTTCATACGAGCACTGAAGCTTTCTTT	CASSSIGTLHTSTEAFF
13	TRBV27	NA	TRBJ1-1	few	TGTGCCAGCACCCCCAGAGGGAGGACTGAAGCTTTCTTT	CASTPRGRTEAFF
15	TRBV12-3/TRBV12-4	NA	TRBJ1-1	NA	TGTGCCAGCAGTTTTACGGACAGCATGAACACTGAAGCTTTCTTT	CASSFTDSMNTEAFF
11	TRBV20-1	NA	TRBJ2-3	NA	TGCAGTGCTATGACGGGTGCGGCGCAGTATTTT	CSAMTGAAQYF
12	TRBV5-1	NA	TRBJ2-5	few	TGCGCCAGCAGCTTGCAGGTGGAGACCCAGTACTTC	CASSLQVETQYF
15	TRBV28	NA	TRBJ2-3	NA	TGTGCCAGCAGTCTTCTTAGCGGTCTAAGCGATACGCAGTATTTT	CASSLLSGLSDTQYF